What follows is one T cell receptor beta chain and its context. Its cognate antigen is unknown. The data belong to a study of CD8+ T cells in alopecia areata. Treatment noted: oral pan-JAK inhibitor, 5-10 mg twice daily. Isolated RNA was reverse transcribed into cDNA used as the sequencing template. Produced via immunoSEQ multiplex PCR; TCRdb's table is partial and in-frame only. Of over 100,000 clones in the sample, less than 75% were seen once. General study findings and limits: The study found that many expanded lesional clones persisted in scalp and blood during tofacitinib. Tofacitinib significantly reduced both scalp clonality and expanded CD8+ clones among the top 100.

V shed 1 base, J shed 4 bases, and the junction held 3 bases outside the gene matches. Germline values: CDR1 SGHTA, CDR2 FQGNSA. This CDR3 has 16 residues. The sequence was obtained from a human donor with alopecia areata. This sequence joins TRBV7-2 and TRBJ2-6, with 8 bases aligning to TRBD1. The sequences come from CD8+ T cells sorted from blood, collected at week 24, from a patient treated with tofacitinib. The chain's CDR3 is CASSLGQGTGANVLTF. In nucleotides, the CDR3 is TGTGCCAGCAGCTTAGGACAGGGGACCGGGGCCAACGTCCTGACTTTC. Using reference TRBV7-2 and TRBJ2-6 for the parts outside the CDR3, the full variable domain is GAGVSQSPSNKVTEKGKDVELRCDPISGHTALYWYRQSLGQGLEFLIYFQGNSAPDKSGLPSDRFSAERTGGSVSTLTIQRTQQEDSAVYLCASSLGQGTGANVLTFGAGSRLTVL.